This T cell receptor (beta chain) was sequenced for a study of blood T cell repertoires in COVID-19. Study as a whole: In each case, the material was cDNA or gDNA derived from T cells, B-cell-depleted T cells, or PBMCs.

Only in-frame clones appear in the TCRdb table, and some are missing; sequencing was by immunoSEQ multiplex PCR. The sample consists of about 180,000 clones, 85% to 90% of them appearing once. Across about two dozen US areas, participants ranged in age from about 18 to 89 years. Sequenced: PBMCs or T cells enriched from blood (not recorded which). The TCR was taken from a man between 40 and 49 years old who had recovered from COVID-19.

CDR3 loop: CASSPFPAGYNEQYF. For the CDR3, the DNA is TGTGCCAGCTCACCGTTCCCCGCAGGGTACAACGAGCAGTACTTC. This chain uses TRBV18 with TRBJ2-7, with D possibly TRBD1 on 5 matching bases. Trimming stripped 3 bases from V and 5 bases from J, with 17 bases between. Germline lookup yields CDR1 KGHSH and CDR2 LQKENI. The CDR3 runs to 15 residues.